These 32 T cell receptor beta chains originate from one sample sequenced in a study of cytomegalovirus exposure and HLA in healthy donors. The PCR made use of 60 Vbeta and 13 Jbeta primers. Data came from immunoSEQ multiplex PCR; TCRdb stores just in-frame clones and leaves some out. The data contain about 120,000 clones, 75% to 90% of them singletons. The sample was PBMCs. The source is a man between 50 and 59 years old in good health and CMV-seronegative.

As DNA, the CDR3 is TGTGCCAGCAGCCGGCTAGTAACCGGGGAGCTGTTTTTT. Translation: CASSRLVTGELFF. The chain is built from TRBV7-3 and TRBJ2-2; D uncertain. The CDR3 is 13 residues long. The V end was cut by 5 bases, the J end by 5 bases, with 9 bases between. The germline V gene has CDR1 SGHTA and CDR2 FQGTGA.

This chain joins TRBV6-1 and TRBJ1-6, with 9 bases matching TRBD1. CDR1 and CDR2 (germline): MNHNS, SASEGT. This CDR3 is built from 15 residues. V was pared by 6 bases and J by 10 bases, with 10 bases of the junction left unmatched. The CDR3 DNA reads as TGTGCCAGCAGCCCCACCGGGACAGGGTTGTCACCCCTCCACTTT. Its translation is CASSPTGTGLSPLHF.

In DNA form, the CDR3 reads TGTGCCAGCAGTGCCCAGACTAGCGGGGGCACCGGGGAGCTGTTTTTT. Amino acid sequence: CASSAQTSGGTGELFF. This chain connects TRBV6-4 to TRBJ2-2; TRBD2 matches 12 bases. Trimming removed 4 bases from V and 4 bases from J; junction bases left unmatched: 4. CDR3 length: 16 residues. The germline CDR1 and CDR2 sequences are MRHNA and SNTAGT.

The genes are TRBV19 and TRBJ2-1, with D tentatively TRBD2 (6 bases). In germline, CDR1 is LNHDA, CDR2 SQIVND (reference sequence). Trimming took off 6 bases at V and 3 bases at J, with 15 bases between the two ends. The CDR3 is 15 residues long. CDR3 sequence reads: CASSQNLGSYNEQFF. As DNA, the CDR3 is TGTGCCAGTAGCCAGAATCTCGGGAGCTACAATGAGCAGTTCTTC. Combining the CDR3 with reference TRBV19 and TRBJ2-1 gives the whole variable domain DGGITQSPKYLFRKEGQNVTLSCEQNLNHDAMYWYRQDPGQGLRLIYYSQIVNDFQKGDIAEGYSVSREKKESFPLTVTSAQKNPTAFYLCASSQNLGSYNEQFFGPGTRLTVL.

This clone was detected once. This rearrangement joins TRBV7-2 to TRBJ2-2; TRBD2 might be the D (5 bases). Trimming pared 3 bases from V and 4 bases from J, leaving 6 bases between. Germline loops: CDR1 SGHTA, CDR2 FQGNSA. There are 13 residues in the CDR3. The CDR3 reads CASSFRGTGELFF. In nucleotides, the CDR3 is TGTGCCAGCAGCTTTCGGGGCACCGGGGAGCTGTTTTTT.

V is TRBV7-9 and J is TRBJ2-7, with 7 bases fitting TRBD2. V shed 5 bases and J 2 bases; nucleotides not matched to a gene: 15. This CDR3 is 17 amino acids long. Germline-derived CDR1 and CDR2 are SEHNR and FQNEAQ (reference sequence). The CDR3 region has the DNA TGTGCCAGCAGCCCCTCTGGTGGGGGGGGAGGAACCTACGAGCAGTACTTC. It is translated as CASSPSGGGGGTYEQYF.

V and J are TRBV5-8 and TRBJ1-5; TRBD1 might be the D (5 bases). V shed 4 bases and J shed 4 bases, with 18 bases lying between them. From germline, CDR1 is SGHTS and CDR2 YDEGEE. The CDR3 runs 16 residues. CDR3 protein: CASSPEGLPRNQPQHF. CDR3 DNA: TGTGCCAGCAGCCCGGAGGGACTACCTAGGAATCAGCCCCAGCATTTT. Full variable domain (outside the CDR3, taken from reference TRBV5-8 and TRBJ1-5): EAGVTQSPTHLIKTRGQQATLRCSPISGHTSVYWYQQALGLGLQFLLWYDEGEERNRGNFPPRFSGRQFPNYSSELNVNALELEDSALYLCASSPEGLPRNQPQHFGDGTRLSIL.

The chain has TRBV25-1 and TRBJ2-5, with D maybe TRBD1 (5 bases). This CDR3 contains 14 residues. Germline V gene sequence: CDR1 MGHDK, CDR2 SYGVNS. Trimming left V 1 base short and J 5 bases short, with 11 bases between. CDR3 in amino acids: CASSESGFGETQYF. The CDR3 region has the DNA TGTGCCAGCAGTGAATCAGGGTTTGGGGAGACCCAGTACTTC.

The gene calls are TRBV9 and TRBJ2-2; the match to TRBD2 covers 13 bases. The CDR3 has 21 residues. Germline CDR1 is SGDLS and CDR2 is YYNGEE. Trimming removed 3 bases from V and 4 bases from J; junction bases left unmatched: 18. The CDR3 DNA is TGTGCCAGCAGCGGGGGGGGGAACGGACTAGCGGGAGAATGGGGCACCGGGGAGCTGTTTTTT. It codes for CASSGGGNGLAGEWGTGELFF.

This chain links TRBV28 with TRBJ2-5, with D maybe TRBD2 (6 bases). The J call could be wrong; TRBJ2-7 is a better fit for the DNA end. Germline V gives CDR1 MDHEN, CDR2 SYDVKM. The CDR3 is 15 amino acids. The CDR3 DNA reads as TGTGCCAGCAGGCCGCAACCGGGAGACTCCTACGAGCAGTACTTC. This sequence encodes CASRPQPGDSYEQYF.

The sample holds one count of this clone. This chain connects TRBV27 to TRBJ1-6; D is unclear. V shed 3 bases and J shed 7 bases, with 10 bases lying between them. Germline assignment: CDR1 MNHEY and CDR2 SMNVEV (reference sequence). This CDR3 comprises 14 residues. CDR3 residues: CASSFGVSNSPLHF. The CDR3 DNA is TGTGCCAGCAGTTTCGGGGTCTCGAATTCACCCCTCCACTTT.

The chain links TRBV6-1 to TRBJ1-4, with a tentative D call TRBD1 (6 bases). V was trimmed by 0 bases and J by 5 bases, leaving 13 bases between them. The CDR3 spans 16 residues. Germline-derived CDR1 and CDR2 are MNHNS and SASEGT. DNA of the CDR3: TGTGCCAGCAGTGAAGCGCGGGCGAGGGGGAATGAAAAACTGTTTTTT. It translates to CASSEARARGNEKLFF.

The CDR3: CASSSGNRAGELFF. CDR3 nucleotide sequence: TGTGCCAGCAGCTCCGGGAATCGGGCCGGGGAGCTGTTTTTT. This chain connects TRBV7-2 to TRBJ2-2; D is perhaps TRBD2 (5 bases). Germline V gene data show CDR1 as SGHTA and CDR2 as FQGNSA. The CDR3 totals 14 residues. Trimming shortened V by 4 bases and J by 6 bases, and 12 bases separated the two germline ends.

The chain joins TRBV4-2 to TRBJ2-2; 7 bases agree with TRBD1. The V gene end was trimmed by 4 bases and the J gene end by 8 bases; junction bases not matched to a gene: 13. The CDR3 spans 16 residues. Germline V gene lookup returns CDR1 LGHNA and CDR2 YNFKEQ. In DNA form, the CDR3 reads TGTGCCAGCAGCCGACTGGGACAGCCAAGGGATGGGGAGCTGTTTTTT. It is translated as CASSRLGQPRDGELFF.

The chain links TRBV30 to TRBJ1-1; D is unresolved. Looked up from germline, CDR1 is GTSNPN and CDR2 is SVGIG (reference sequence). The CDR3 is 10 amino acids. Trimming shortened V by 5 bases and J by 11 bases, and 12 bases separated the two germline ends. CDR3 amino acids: CAWGSRGAFF. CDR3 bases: TGTGCCTGGGGAAGTAGAGGGGCTTTCTTT.

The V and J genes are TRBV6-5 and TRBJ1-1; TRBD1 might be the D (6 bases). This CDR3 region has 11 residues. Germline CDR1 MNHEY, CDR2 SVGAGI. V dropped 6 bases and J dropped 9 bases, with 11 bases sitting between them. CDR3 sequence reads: CASSPGDKAFF. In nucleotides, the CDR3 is TGTGCCAGCAGCCCCGGGGACAAAGCTTTCTTT.

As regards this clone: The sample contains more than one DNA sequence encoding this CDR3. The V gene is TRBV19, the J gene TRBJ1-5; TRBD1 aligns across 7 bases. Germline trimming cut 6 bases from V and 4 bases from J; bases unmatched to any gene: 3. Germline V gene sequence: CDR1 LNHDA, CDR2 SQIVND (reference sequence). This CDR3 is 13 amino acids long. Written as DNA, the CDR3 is TGTGCCAGTAGCCGGGACAGAAATCAGCCCCAGCATTTT. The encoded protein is CASSRDRNQPQHF.

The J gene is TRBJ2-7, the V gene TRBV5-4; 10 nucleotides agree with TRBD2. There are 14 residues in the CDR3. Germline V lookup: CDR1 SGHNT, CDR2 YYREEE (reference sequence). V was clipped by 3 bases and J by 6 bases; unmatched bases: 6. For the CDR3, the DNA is TGTGCCAGCAGCTCGAGGACTAGCGGATCCGAGCAGTACTTC. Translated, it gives CASSSRTSGSEQYF.

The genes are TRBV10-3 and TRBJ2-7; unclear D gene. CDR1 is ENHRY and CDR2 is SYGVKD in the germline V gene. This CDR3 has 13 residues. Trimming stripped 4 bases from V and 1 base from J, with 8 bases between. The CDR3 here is CAISGTVSYEQYF. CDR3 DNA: TGTGCCATCAGTGGAACAGTTTCCTACGAGCAGTACTTC.

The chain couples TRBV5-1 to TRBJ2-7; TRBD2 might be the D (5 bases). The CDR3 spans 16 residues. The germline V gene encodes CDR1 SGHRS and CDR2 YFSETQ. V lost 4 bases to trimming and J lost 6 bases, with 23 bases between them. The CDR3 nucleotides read TGCGCCAGCAGCCAAACCACTGGACTGCGCTCGGGCGAGCAGTACTTC. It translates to CASSQTTGLRSGEQYF.

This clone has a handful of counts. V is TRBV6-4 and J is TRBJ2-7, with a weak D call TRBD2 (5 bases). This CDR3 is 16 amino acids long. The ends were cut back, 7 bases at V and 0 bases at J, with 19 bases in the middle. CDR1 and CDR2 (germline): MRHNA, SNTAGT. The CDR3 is CASTRPRVLSSYEQYF. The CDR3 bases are TGTGCCAGCACTCGACCGAGGGTTTTGAGCTCCTACGAGCAGTACTTC.

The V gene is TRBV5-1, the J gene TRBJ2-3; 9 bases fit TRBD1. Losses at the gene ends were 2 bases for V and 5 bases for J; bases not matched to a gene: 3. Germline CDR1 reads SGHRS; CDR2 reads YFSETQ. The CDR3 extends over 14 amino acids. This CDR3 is CASSLQGAVDTQYF. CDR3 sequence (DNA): TGCGCCAGCAGCTTACAGGGGGCTGTAGATACGCAGTATTTT.

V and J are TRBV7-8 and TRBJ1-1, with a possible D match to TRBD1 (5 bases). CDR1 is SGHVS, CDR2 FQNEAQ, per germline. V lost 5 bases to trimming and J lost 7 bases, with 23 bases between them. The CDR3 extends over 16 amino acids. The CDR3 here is CASSTPRRRGEIEAFF. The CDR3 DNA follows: TGTGCCAGCAGCACCCCGAGGAGGAGGGGAGAGATTGAAGCTTTCTTT.

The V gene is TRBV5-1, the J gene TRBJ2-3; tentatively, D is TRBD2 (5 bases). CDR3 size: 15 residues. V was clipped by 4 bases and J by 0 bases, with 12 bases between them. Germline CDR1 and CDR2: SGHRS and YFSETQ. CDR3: CASSGGAGSTDTQYF. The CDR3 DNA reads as TGCGCCAGCAGCGGAGGTGCGGGTAGCACAGATACGCAGTATTTT.

The CDR3 nucleotides read TGTGCCAGCAGTGAATTCGTCGGCAATGAGCAGTTCTTC. Translating it yields CASSEFVGNEQFF. The V and J genes are TRBV25-1 and TRBJ2-1, with D hard to call. V lost 1 base and J 6 bases, leaving 7 bases between the germline ends. Germline-derived CDR1 and CDR2 are MGHDK and SYGVNS. The CDR3 sequence is 13 residues long.

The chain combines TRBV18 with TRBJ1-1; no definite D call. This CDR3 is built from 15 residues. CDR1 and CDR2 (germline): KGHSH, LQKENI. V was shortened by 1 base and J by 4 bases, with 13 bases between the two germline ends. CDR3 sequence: CASSPQAGESTEAFF. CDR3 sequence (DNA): TGTGCCAGCTCACCACAGGCGGGCGAGAGCACTGAAGCTTTCTTT.

CDR3 protein: CASSGQALTNIQYF. The CDR3 nucleotides are TGTGCCAGCAGTGGACAGGCCTTAACCAACATTCAGTACTTC. V and J are TRBV5-6 and TRBJ2-4; 7 bases are shared with TRBD1. V lost 5 bases, J lost 7 bases, and 9 bases stayed unmatched. Per the germline V gene, CDR1 is SGHDT and CDR2 is YYEEEE. This CDR3 comprises 14 residues.

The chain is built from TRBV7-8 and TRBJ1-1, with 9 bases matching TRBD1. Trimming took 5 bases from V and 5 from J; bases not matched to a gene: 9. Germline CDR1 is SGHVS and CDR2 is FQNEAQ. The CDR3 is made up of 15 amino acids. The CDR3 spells CASSENRGRGTEAFF. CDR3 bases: TGTGCCAGCAGCGAAAACAGGGGGCGCGGGACTGAAGCTTTCTTT.

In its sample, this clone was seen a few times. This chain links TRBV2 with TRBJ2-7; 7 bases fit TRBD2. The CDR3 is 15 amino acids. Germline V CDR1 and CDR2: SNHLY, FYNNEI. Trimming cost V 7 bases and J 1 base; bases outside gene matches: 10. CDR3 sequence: CASKASGWGSYEQYF. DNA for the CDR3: TGTGCCAGCAAGGCTAGCGGATGGGGGTCCTACGAGCAGTACTTC.

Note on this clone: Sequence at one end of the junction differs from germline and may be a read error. The CDR3 nucleotides read TGTTCCAGCAGTTCATGGACAGGGAGAAATCAGCCCCAGCATTTT. Translated: CSSSSWTGRNQPQHF. The chain links TRBV27 to TRBJ1-5; 8 bases align to TRBD1. The CDR3 loop spans 15 amino acids. Germline values: CDR1 MNHEY, CDR2 SMNVEV (reference sequence).

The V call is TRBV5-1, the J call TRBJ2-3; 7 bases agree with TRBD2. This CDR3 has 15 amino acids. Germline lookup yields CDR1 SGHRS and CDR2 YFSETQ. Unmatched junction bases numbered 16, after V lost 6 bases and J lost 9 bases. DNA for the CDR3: TGCGCCAGCACCCTGGGGTCGGGAGGTGGTGAAACGCAGTATTTT. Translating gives CASTLGSGGGETQYF.

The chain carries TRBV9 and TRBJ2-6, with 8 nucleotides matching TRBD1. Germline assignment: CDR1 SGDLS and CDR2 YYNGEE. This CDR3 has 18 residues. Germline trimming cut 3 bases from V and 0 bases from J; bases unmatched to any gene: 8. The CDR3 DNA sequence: TGTGCCAGCAGCGCCCGACAGGGGCTTCCCTCTGGGGCCAACGTCCTGACTTTC. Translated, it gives CASSARQGLPSGANVLTF. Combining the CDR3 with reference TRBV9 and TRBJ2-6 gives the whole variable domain DSGVTQTPKHLITATGQRVTLRCSPRSGDLSVYWYQQSLDQGLQFLIQYYNGEERAKGNILERFSAQQFPDLHSELNLSSLELGDSALYFCASSARQGLPSGANVLTFGAGSRLTVL.